The next 14 T cell receptor beta chains were all read from a single sample in a study of CD4 T cells in relation to SARS-CoV-2 and coronaviruses. The unexposed donors gave CD4+ T cells in about 2011-2018, prior to COVID-19. Isolation of CD4+ T cells took place after less than 13 days in culture. Sequencing used immunoSEQ multiplex PCR; TCRdb keeps in-frame clones, though not all of them. In the table there are roughly 20,000 clones, around four fifths of which are singletons. These receptors are not linked to any known antigen. The sequenced sample was CD4+ T cells from PBMCs, cultured in vitro. The receptors stem from a human donor in good health.

The chain recombines TRBV7-3 with TRBJ1-1; TRBD1 aligns across 11 bases. Germline V gene sequence: CDR1 SGHTA, CDR2 FQGTGA. CDR3 length: 14 amino acids. Unmatched junction bases numbered 7, after V lost 3 bases and J lost 10 bases. CDR3 coding DNA: TGTGCCAGCAGCTTTGCCGGACAGGGGGCTGTAGCTTTCTTT. Protein: CASSFAGQGAVAFF.

The V and J genes are TRBV4-1 and TRBJ1-2; D is unclear. Germline-derived CDR1 and CDR2 are MGHRA and YSYEKL. Trimming removed 10 bases at V and 2 bases at J, with 17 bases between. The CDR3 totals 14 residues. The CDR3 spells CAKTEIGLNYGYTF. CDR3 sequence (DNA): TGCGCCAAGACGGAAATTGGATTAAACTATGGCTACACCTTC.

The chain has TRBV15 and TRBJ1-5, with D possibly matching TRBD1 (6 bases). The CDR3 has 15 amino acids. Germline assignment: CDR1 LNHNV and CDR2 YYDKDF (reference sequence). V lost 5 bases and J 4 bases, leaving 15 bases between the germline ends. CDR3 in DNA: TGTGCCACCAGCGGGAGGACAGTCTTGAATCAGCCCCAGCATTTT. Its protein is CATSGRTVLNQPQHF.

Here the CDR3 reads CASSPPGLVNEQFF. Written as DNA, the CDR3 is TGTGCCAGCAGTCCTCCGGGACTAGTCAATGAGCAGTTCTTC. V is TRBV27 and J is TRBJ2-1; 8 bases agree with TRBD2. The CDR3 loop spans 14 amino acids. Per germline, CDR1 MNHEY and CDR2 SMNVEV (reference sequence). V trimming: 5 bases; J trimming: 6 bases; junction bases outside the gene matches: 6.

V is TRBV10-3 and J is TRBJ1-4; D uncertain. The V end was cut by 6 bases, the J end by 4 bases, with 12 bases between. The CDR3 extends over 14 amino acids. From germline, CDR1 is ENHRY and CDR2 SYGVKD. CDR3 nucleotides: TGTGCCATCAGCACCGGCGTGGGTAATGAAAAACTGTTTTTT. As protein: CAISTGVGNEKLFF.

The V gene is TRBV18, the J gene TRBJ2-3; the D gene is possibly TRBD2 (5 bases). V gave up 3 bases and J gave up 1 base, with 11 bases separating them. Germline V gives CDR1 KGHSH, CDR2 LQKENI. This CDR3 contains 15 residues. The CDR3 nucleotides read TGTGCCAGCTCACCCTCATCCGGGGGCACAGATACGCAGTATTTT. It is translated as CASSPSSGGTDTQYF.

The chain links TRBV18 to TRBJ1-4; the match to TRBD1 covers 7 bases. There are 15 residues in the CDR3. V gave up 3 bases and J gave up 7 bases; unmatched junction bases: 8. CDR1 and CDR2 (germline): KGHSH, LQKENI. The CDR3 reads CASSPNTGEGEKLFF. DNA of the CDR3: TGTGCCAGCTCACCCAATACAGGGGAAGGTGAAAAACTGTTTTTT.

V and J are TRBV7-2 and TRBJ2-2; maybe TRBD2 (6 bases). CDR1 and CDR2 (germline): SGHTA, FQGNSA. CDR3 length: 15 residues. Trimming removed 8 bases from V and 4 bases from J, with 17 bases in between. The CDR3 region has the DNA TGTGCCAGCCGCCAGTCGGGGGTAGGCACCGGGGAGCTGTTTTTT. This codes for CASRQSGVGTGELFF. The variable domain in full, completed from reference TRBV7-2 and TRBJ2-2, reads GAGVSQSPSNKVTEKGKDVELRCDPISGHTALYWYRQSLGQGLEFLIYFQGNSAPDKSGLPSDRFSAERTGGSVSTLTIQRTQQEDSAVYLCASRQSGVGTGELFFGEGSRLTVL.

The rearrangement joins TRBV2 to TRBJ1-5; 7 bases align to TRBD1. The V gene's germline CDR1 is SNHLY and CDR2 FYNNEI. The CDR3 extends over 15 amino acids. V lost 6 bases, J lost 0 bases, and 5 bases stayed unmatched. CDR3 in amino acids: CASRRQGNSNQPQHF. The CDR3 coding sequence is TGTGCCAGCAGACGACAGGGAAATAGCAATCAGCCCCAGCATTTT.

V usage is TRBV11-1 and J usage is TRBJ2-3, with D tentatively TRBD1 or TRBD2 (6 bases each). Trimming took 1 base from V and 0 from J, leaving 11 bases between them. The germline gives CDR1 SGHAT, CDR2 FQDESV (reference sequence). The CDR3 totals 16 residues. CDR3: CASSLEGGISTDTQYF. The CDR3 DNA follows: TGTGCCAGCAGCTTAGAGGGGGGCATCAGCACAGATACGCAGTATTTT.

In DNA, the CDR3 is TGTGCCAGCAACGGCAACTCTGGGGCCAACGTCCTGACTTTC. Translating gives CASNGNSGANVLTF. The rearrangement links TRBV2 to TRBJ2-6; D gene uncertain. The CDR3 loop spans 14 amino acids. The germline V and J ends were trimmed by 7 bases and 0 bases, with 7 bases remaining between them. CDR1 is SNHLY, CDR2 FYNNEI, per germline.

The rearrangement joins TRBV9 to TRBJ1-5, with unresolved D. The CDR3 extends over 13 amino acids. Germline CDR1 and CDR2: SGDLS and YYNGEE. V lost 3 bases, J lost 6 bases, and 10 bases lay in between. CDR3 nucleotide sequence: TGTGCCAGCAGCGGGGGTGACCGTCAGCCCCAGCATTTT. It is translated as CASSGGDRQPQHF.

This chain links TRBV24-1 with TRBJ2-1, with 11 bases aligning to TRBD2. Germline-derived CDR1 and CDR2 are KGHDR and SFDVKD. The CDR3 has 22 residues. Trimming took 9 bases from V and 8 from J; bases not matched to a gene: 32. The CDR3, as DNA: TGTGCCACCGAAACCCAGGATCTTGTTGGTAGCGGGAGGGCCGCCGTGAGAGATGAGCAGTTCTTC. It yields the protein CATETQDLVGSGRAAVRDEQFF.

The chain links TRBV19 to TRBJ1-1; D is unclear. The CDR3 totals 13 residues. V shed 6 bases and J shed 0 bases, with 8 bases lying between them. The germline CDR1 and CDR2 sequences are LNHDA and SQIVND (reference sequence). The CDR3 DNA follows: TGTGCCAGTAGGCTAGAGTTGAACACTGAAGCTTTCTTT. Translated, it gives CASRLELNTEAFF.